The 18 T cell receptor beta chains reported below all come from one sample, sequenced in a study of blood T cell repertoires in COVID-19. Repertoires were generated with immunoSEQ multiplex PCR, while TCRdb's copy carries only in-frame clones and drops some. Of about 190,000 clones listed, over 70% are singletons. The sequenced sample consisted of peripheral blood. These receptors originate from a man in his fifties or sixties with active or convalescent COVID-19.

The CDR3 bases are TGTGCCAGTACCCAGACAGGTGATCAGCCCCAGCATTTT. This translates into CASTQTGDQPQHF. This chain uses TRBV19 with TRBJ1-5, with a tentative D call TRBD1 (6 bases). This CDR3 is 13 amino acids long. Trimming shortened V by 7 bases and J by 5 bases, and 12 bases separated the two germline ends. The germline gives CDR1 LNHDA, CDR2 SQIVND (reference sequence).

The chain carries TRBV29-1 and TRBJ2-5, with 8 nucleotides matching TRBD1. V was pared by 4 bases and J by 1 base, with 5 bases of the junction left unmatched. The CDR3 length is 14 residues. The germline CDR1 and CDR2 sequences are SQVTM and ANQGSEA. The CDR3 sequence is CSVGGQASQETQYF. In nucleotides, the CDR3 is TGCAGCGTTGGGGGACAGGCCTCCCAAGAGACCCAGTACTTC. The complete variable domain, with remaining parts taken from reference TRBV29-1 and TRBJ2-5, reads SAVISQKPSRDICQRGTSLTIQCQVDSQVTMMFWYRQQPGQSLTLIATANQGSEATYESGFVIDKFPISRPNLTFSTLTVSNMSPEDSSIYLCSVGGQASQETQYFGPGTRLLVL.

CDR3 amino acids: CASPGTTGNEQYF. CDR3 sequence (DNA): TGTGCCAGTCCCGGGACAACCGGAAACGAGCAGTACTTC. The V and J genes are TRBV21-1 and TRBJ2-7; the table gives TRBD1 as D, unverified against the DNA. TRBV21-1 is marked as a pseudogene. This CDR3 contains 13 residues.

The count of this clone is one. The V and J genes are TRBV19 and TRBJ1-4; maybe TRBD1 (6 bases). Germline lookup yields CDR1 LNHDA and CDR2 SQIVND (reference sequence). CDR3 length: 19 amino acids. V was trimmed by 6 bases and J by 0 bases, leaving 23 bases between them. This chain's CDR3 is CASSSPADSENPTNEKLFF. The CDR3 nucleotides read TGTGCCAGTAGCTCACCAGCGGACAGCGAAAATCCAACTAATGAAAAACTGTTTTTT.

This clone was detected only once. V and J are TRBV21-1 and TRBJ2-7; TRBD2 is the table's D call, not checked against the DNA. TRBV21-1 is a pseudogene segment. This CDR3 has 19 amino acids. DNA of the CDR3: TGTGCCAGCAGCAGCTCCCCTCCCCGGGGGCTAGCGGCGAGCTACGAGCAGTACTTC. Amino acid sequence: CASSSSPPRGLAASYEQYF.

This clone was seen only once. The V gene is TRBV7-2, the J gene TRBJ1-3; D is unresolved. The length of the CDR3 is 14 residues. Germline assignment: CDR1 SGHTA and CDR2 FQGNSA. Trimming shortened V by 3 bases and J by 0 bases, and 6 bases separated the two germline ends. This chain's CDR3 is CASSFVSSGNTIYF. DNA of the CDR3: TGTGCCAGCAGCTTCGTGAGCTCTGGAAACACCATATATTTT.

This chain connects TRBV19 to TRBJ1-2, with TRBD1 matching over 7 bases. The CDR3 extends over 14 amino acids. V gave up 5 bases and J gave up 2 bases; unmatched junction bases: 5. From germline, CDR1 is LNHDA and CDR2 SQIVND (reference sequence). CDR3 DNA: TGTGCCAGTAGTGCACGGGACAGCAACTATGGCTACACCTTC. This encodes CASSARDSNYGYTF.

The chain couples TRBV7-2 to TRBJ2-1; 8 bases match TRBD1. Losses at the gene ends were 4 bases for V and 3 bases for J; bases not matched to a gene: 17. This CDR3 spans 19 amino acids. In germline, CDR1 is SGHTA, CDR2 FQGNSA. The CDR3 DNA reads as TGTGCCAGCAGCTCCGCGTTTTCCAGGGGGCCCATCCGCTACAATGAGCAGTTCTTC. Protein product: CASSSAFSRGPIRYNEQFF.

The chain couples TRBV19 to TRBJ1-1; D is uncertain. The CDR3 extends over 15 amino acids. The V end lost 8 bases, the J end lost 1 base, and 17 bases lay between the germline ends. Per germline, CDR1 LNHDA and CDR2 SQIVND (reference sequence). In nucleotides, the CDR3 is TGTGCCAGTGGAACCTCTATAACAGCGAACACTGAAGCTTTCTTT. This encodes CASGTSITANTEAFF.

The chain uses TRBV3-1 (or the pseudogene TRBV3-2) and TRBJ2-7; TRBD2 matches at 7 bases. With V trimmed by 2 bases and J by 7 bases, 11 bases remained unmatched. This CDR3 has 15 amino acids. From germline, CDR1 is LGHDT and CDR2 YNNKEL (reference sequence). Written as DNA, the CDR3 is TGTGCCAGCAGCCAAAGTAACCTAGCGGTCTGGGAGCAGTACTTC. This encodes CASSQSNLAVWEQYF.

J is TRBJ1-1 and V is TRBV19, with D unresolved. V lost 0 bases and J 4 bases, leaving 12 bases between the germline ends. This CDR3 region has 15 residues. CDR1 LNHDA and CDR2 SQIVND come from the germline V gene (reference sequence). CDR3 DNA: TGTGCCAGTAGTATAGATTCAAGTCGGGTCACTGAAGCTTTCTTT. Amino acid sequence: CASSIDSSRVTEAFF.

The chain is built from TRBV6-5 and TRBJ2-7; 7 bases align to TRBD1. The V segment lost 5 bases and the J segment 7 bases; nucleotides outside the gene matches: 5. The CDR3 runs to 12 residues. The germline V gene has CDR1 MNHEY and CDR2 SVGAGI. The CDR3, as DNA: TGTGCCAGCAGTCGCAGGGGGTGGGAGCAGTACTTC. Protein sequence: CASSRRGWEQYF.

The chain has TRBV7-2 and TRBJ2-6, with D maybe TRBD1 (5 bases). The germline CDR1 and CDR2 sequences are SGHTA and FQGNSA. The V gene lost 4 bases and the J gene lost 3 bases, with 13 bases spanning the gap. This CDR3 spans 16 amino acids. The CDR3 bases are TGTGCCAGCAGCTCCCGACAGACGGGTGGGGCCAACGTCCTGACTTTC. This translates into CASSSRQTGGANVLTF.

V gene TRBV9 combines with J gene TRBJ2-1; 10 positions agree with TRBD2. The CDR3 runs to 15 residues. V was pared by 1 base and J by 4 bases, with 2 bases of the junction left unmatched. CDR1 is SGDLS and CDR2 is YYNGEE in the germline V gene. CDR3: CASSVQTSGYNEQFF. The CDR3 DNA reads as TGTGCCAGCAGCGTACAGACTAGCGGGTACAATGAGCAGTTCTTC.

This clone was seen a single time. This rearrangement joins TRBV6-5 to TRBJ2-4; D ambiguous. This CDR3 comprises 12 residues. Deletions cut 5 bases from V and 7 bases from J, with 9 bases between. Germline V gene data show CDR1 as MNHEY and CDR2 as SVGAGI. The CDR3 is CASSPLGNIQYF. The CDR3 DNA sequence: TGTGCCAGCAGTCCCCTCGGGAACATTCAGTACTTC.

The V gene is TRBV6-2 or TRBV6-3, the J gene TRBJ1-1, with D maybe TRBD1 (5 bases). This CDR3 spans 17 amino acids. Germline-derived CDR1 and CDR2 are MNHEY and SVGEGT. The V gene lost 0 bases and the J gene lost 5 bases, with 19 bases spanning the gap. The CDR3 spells CASSYSKVSGGWTEAFF. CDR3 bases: TGTGCCAGCAGTTACTCGAAAGTGTCGGGGGGGTGGACTGAAGCTTTCTTT.

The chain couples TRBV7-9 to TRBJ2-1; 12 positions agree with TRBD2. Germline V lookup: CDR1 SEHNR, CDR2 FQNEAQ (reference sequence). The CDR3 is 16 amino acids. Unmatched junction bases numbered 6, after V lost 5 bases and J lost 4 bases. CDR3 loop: CASSPRGLAGYNEQFF. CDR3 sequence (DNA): TGTGCCAGCAGCCCAAGGGGACTAGCGGGTTACAATGAGCAGTTCTTC.

The CDR3 is CASSSNRGSPLHF. The CDR3 DNA sequence: TGTGCCAGCAGCTCCAACAGGGGTTCACCCCTCCACTTT. The V gene is TRBV7-9, the J gene TRBJ1-6; 7 nucleotides line up with TRBD1. Germline CDR1 SEHNR, CDR2 FQNEAQ (reference sequence). This CDR3 has 13 residues. Trimming removed 4 bases from V and 9 bases from J; junction bases left unmatched: 3.